The clone carrying this T cell receptor beta chain was seen ten or more times. Specified time point: newly diagnosed GD, antithyroid drugs for less than 3 months. RNA from PBMCs was the source of the TCR library. The source of the sample is a study of regulatory T cells in long-lasting Graves disease. The CDR3 spans 14 residues. V lost 7 bases, J lost 3 bases, and 6 bases stayed unmatched. Per germline, CDR1 SNHLY and CDR2 FYNNEI. Relying on iRepertoire HTBI primers and Arm-PCR of CDR3 regions, the team built TCR beta libraries. MiXCR, run by TCRdb on the multiplex PCR reads, gives a single entry per CDR3 protein. The repertoire holds 400,000 to 650,000 distinct CDR3 sequences, with roughly 16% as singletons. The sample also formed part of further work on T cells in Graves' hyperthyroidism and ophthalmopathy. That paper adds: By a 13 V-J model, ophthalmopathy was set apart from stable hyperthyroidism.

This receptor was taken from a woman aged 40 to 65 with Graves disease. The source material was peripheral blood mononuclear cells (PBMCs), sampled at new diagnosis, from a patient treated with antithyroid drugs. The V gene is TRBV2, the J gene TRBJ1-5; 7 bases fit TRBD1. DNA of the CDR3: TGTGCCAGCACCACAGGGGCCCCCAATCAGCCCCAGCATTTT. Its translation: CASTTGAPNQPQHF.